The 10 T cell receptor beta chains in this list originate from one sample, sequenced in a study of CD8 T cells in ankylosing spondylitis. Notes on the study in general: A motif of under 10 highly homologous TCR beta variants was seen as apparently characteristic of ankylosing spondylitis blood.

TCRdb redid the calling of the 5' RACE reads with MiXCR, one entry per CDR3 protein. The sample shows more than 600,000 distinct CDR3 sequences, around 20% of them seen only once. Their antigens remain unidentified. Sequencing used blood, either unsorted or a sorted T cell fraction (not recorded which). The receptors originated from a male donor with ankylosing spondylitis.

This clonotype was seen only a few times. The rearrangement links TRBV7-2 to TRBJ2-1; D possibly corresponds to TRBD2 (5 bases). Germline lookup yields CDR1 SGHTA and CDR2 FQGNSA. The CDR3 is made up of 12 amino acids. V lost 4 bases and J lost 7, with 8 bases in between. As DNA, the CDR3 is TGTGCCAGCAGCTCCCCGGGAAATGAGCAGTTCTTC. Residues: CASSSPGNEQFF.

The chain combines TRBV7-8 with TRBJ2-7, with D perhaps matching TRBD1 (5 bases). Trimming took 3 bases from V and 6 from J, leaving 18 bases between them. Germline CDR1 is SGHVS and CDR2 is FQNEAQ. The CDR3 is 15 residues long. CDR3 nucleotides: TGTGCCAGCAGCTTCATTCAGAGGCAGGGATCCGAGCAGTACTTC. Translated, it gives CASSFIQRQGSEQYF.

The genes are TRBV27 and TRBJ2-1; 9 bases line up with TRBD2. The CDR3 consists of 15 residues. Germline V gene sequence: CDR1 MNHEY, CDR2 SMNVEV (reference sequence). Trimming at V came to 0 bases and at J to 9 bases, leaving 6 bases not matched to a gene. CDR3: CASSLSAGGSVEQFF. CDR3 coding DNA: TGTGCCAGCAGTTTATCGGCGGGAGGGTCTGTTGAGCAGTTCTTC.

This CDR3 reads CASSVTGTGVNSPLHF. CDR3 nucleotide sequence: TGTGCCAGCAGTGTAACCGGGACAGGGGTTAATTCACCCCTCCACTTT. The chain has TRBV28 and TRBJ1-6, with 10 bases lining up with TRBD1. Germline V gives CDR1 MDHEN, CDR2 SYDVKM. The CDR3 spans 16 residues. Trimming cost V 5 bases and J 6 bases; bases outside gene matches: 7. The full variable domain, in which reference TRBV28 and TRBJ1-6 provide the parts outside the CDR3, is DVKVTQSSRYLVKRTGEKVFLECVQDMDHENMFWYRQDPGLGLRLIYFSYDVKMKEKGDIPEGYSVSREKKERFSLILESASTNQTSMYLCASSVTGTGVNSPLHFGNGTRLTVT.

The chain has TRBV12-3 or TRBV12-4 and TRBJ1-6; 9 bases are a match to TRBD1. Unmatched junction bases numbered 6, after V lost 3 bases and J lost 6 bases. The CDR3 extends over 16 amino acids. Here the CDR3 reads CASSLSGGQGNSPLHF. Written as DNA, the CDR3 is TGTGCCAGCAGTTTGAGTGGGGGACAGGGTAATTCACCCCTCCACTTT.

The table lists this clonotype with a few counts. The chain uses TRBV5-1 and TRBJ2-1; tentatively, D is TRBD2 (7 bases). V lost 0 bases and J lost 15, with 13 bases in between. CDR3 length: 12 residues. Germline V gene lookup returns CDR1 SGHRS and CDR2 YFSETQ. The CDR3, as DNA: TGCGCCAGCAGCTTGGAGGGGGGGGCCCGGTTCTTC. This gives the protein CASSLEGGARFF.

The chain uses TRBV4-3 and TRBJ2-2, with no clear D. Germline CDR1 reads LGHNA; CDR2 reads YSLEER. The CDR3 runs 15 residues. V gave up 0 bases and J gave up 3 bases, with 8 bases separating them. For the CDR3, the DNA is TGCGCCAGCAGCCAAGAGTACGGGCACACCGGGGAGCTGTTTTTT. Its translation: CASSQEYGHTGELFF.

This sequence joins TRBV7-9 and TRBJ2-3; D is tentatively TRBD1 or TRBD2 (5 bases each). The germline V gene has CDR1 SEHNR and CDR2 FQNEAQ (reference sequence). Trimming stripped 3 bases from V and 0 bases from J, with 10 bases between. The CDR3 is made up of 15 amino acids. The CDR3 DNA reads TGTGCCAGCAGCTTCCGGGACGGCAGCACAGATACGCAGTATTTT. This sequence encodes CASSFRDGSTDTQYF.

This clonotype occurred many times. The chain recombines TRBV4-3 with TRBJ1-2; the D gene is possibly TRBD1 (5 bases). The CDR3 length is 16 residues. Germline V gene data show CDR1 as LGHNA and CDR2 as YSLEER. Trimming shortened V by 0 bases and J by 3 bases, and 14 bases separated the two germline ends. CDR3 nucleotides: TGCGCCAGCAGCCAAGATCGGGGGACCCCCCACTATGGCTACACCTTC. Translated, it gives CASSQDRGTPHYGYTF.

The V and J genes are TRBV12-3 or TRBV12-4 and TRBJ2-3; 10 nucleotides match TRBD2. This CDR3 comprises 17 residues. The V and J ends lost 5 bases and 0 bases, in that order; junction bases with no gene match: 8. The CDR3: CASSLPSGGASTDTQYF. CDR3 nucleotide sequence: TGTGCCAGCAGTCTCCCTAGCGGGGGTGCTAGCACAGATACGCAGTATTTT.